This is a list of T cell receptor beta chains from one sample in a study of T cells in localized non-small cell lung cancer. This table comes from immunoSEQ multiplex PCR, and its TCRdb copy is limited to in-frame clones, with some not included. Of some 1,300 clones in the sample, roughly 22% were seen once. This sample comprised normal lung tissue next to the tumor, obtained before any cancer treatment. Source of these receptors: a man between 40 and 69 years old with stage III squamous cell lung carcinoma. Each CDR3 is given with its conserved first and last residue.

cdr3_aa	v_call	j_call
CASSQGQLFYNEQFF	TRBV14	TRBJ2-1
CASLTGVDYGYTF	TRBV9	TRBJ1-2
CASSGTSGRGDTQYF	TRBV6-8	TRBJ2-3
CAWSVRGIKLSYEQYF	TRBV30	TRBJ2-7
CASSFRPASYNEQFF	TRBV28	TRBJ2-1
CASSIQRDTGELFF	TRBV19	TRBJ2-2
CSVEGGTIYNEQFF	TRBV29-1	TRBJ2-1
CASSLEGGNKPQHF	TRBV11-3	TRBJ1-5
CASSPTGGNRYEQYF	TRBV5-1	TRBJ2-7
CASSQDQGPRSSYEQYF	TRBV1	TRBJ2-7
CASSLKYPSLLGTGELFF	TRBV11-3	TRBJ2-2
CASSHPGLAGGASTDTQYF	TRBV14	TRBJ2-3
CASSLPASGGLKNIQYF	TRBV14	TRBJ2-4
CASAVGPRGDTQYF	TRBV9	TRBJ2-3
CASSYTPRASYEQYF	TRBV6-7	TRBJ2-7
CATSAGGTNYGYTF	TRBV15	TRBJ1-2
CASSPPKGTSGAGELFF	TRBV18	TRBJ2-2
CASSLGPADTEAFF	TRBV5-1	TRBJ1-1
CASSPEGTGEYGYTF	TRBV11-3	TRBJ1-2
CASSPTGQGRNEQYF	TRBV5-1	TRBJ2-7
CASSQGYSLNTEAFF	TRBV23-1	TRBJ1-1
CASSYLVDRVRNEQFF	TRBV5-1	TRBJ2-1
CASSPPPGRTEAFF	TRBV18	TRBJ1-1
CASSSIRGPNTEAFF	TRBV11-3	TRBJ1-1
CASSPSGTTYEQYF	TRBV28	TRBJ2-7
CASSLARGGPRSETQYF	TRBV11-3	TRBJ2-5
CASSITGLAGSQYF	TRBV19	TRBJ2-3
CASSLKRTSGGWGTDTQYF	TRBV11-3	TRBJ2-3
CASRNLAGGPGIDEQFF	TRBV28	TRBJ2-1
CASSISRTTNEKLFF	TRBV19	TRBJ1-4
CASSYSERGASYNEQFF	TRBV6-8	TRBJ2-1
CASTREAGANVLTF	TRBV6-8	TRBJ2-6
CASSPRLGAGTDTQYF	TRBV6-7	TRBJ2-3
CASSESRGNANRGEQYF	TRBV10-1	TRBJ2-7
CASLQGDYGYTF	TRBV28	TRBJ1-2
CASSLSRSSYEQYF	TRBV11-3	TRBJ2-7
CASSLGGGDYEQYF	TRBV11-3	TRBJ2-7
CASSSRLGNEQFF	TRBV6-8	TRBJ2-1
CASSSAGLYGYTF	TRBV6-8	TRBJ1-2
CATTDLQGKETQYF	TRBV6-8	TRBJ2-5
CASSSGLAGFYNEQFF	TRBV11-3	TRBJ2-1
CAWGAGTGRGGELFF	TRBV30	TRBJ2-2
CASSQGGIGNTIYF	TRBV18	TRBJ1-3
CASSMRTGATYNEQFF	TRBV19	TRBJ2-1
CASSYPLSRSGNTEAFF	TRBV6-8	TRBJ1-1
CASSLEAASSYNEQFF	TRBV5-1	TRBJ2-1
CAWTSGDNEQFF	TRBV30	TRBJ2-1
CGTEANTGELFF	TRBV6-8	TRBJ2-2
CASSLQTGKSGNTIYF	TRBV5-1	TRBJ1-3
CASSLGASNYGYTF	TRBV11-3	TRBJ1-2